This T cell receptor beta chain appears in the sequencing data of a study of blood T cell repertoires in COVID-19. Study at large: Collection of acute and convalescent COVID-19 samples took place in the United States, Italy and Spain. T cells, B-cell-depleted T cells, or PBMCs supplied cDNA or gDNA.

How the authors handled the data: From reference gene primer amplification, estimates of nucleated cell counts were derived. Assay used: immunoSEQ multiplex PCR; TCRdb lists only in-frame clones, some missing. V and J calls and clone size are copied from that table; D and trimming were computed from the DNA. Of about 160,000 clones in the sample, roughly nine tenths are singletons; the top ten hold 4%. Input material: peripheral blood. The sequence was collected from a woman in her 70s with acute or convalescent COVID-19.

CDR3 in DNA: TGTGCCATCGGGGTGAGCGGGCCCCAGCATTTT. It is translated as CAIGVSGPQHF. The rearrangement links TRBV10-3 to TRBJ1-5; D unclear. Trimming left V 8 bases short and J 9 bases short, with 11 bases between. This CDR3 contains 11 residues. CDR1 and CDR2 (germline): ENHRY, SYGVKD.